Below are 25 T cell receptor beta chains sequenced from a single sample in a study of T cells in Graves' hyperthyroidism and ophthalmopathy. Researchers amplified the TCR beta CDR3 regions from RNA transcripts. Initially, a first-round RT-PCR of the TCR CDR3 employed the HTBI primer set. Via MiXCR, TCRdb re-called the multiplex PCR reads, giving one row per CDR3 protein. Among approximately 400,000 distinct CDR3 sequences listed, approximately 15% were seen once. Sequenced sample: blood. All receptors derive from a woman aged 25 to 39 with Graves' hyperthyroidism.

V is TRBV28 and J is TRBJ2-5; 9 bases fit TRBD1. Trimming cost V 4 bases and J 2 bases; bases outside gene matches: 11. CDR3 length: 17 amino acids. Germline values: CDR1 MDHEN, CDR2 SYDVKM. As DNA, the CDR3 is TGTGCCAGCAGTTCGGCCCTCCGGGACAGGGAACAAGAGACCCAGTACTTC. Translation gives CASSSALRDREQETQYF. Full variable domain (remainder filled in from reference TRBV28 and TRBJ2-5): DVKVTQSSRYLVKRTGEKVFLECVQDMDHENMFWYRQDPGLGLRLIYFSYDVKMKEKGDIPEGYSVSREKKERFSLILESASTNQTSMYLCASSSALRDREQETQYFGPGTRLLVL.

Notes on this clonotype: Possible read error: a much larger clone is one base away. The gene calls are TRBV18 and TRBJ1-3; tentatively, D is TRBD1 (5 bases). CDR1 and CDR2 (germline): KGHSH, LQKENI. The CDR3 is 14 amino acids. Trimming took 11 bases from V and 0 from J, leaving 14 bases between them. The CDR3 region has the DNA TGTGCCGGGTTGGACATCTCCTCTGGAAACACCATATATTTT. This codes for CAGLDISSGNTIYF.

This clonotype has a count of ten or more. This CDR3 is CAWSGPRGPGETQYF. CDR3 in DNA: TGTGCCTGGAGTGGCCCCCGGGGGCCCGGGGAGACCCAGTACTTC. The rearrangement joins TRBV30 to TRBJ2-5; D is tentatively TRBD1 or TRBD2 (6 bases each). V lost 1 base and J 5 bases, leaving 17 bases between the germline ends. The length of the CDR3 is 15 residues. Germline V gives CDR1 GTSNPN, CDR2 SVGIG (reference sequence).

This clonotype was detected only a few times. The V and J genes are TRBV9 and TRBJ2-3, with D perhaps TRBD1 (6 bases). Germline CDR1 and CDR2: SGDLS and YYNGEE. Trimming pared 0 bases from V and 4 bases from J, leaving 9 bases between. This CDR3 contains 14 residues. DNA of the CDR3: TGTGCCAGCAGCGTAGCGGCAGGGGCAGATACGCAGTATTTT. Translation gives CASSVAAGADTQYF. Full variable domain (rest looked up from reference TRBV9 and TRBJ2-3): DSGVTQTPKHLITATGQRVTLRCSPRSGDLSVYWYQQSLDQGLQFLIQYYNGEERAKGNILERFSAQQFPDLHSELNLSSLELGDSALYFCASSVAAGADTQYFGPGTRLTVL.

This clonotype was found a few times. The chain carries TRBV5-1 and TRBJ2-1; tentatively, D is TRBD2 (6 bases). This CDR3 is built from 16 residues. The V end was cut by 0 bases, the J end by 1 base, with 11 bases between. Germline assignment: CDR1 SGHRS and CDR2 YFSETQ. CDR3 sequence: CASSLVGGRSYNEQFF. The CDR3 nucleotides are TGCGCCAGCAGCTTGGTTGGAGGGAGGTCCTACAATGAGCAGTTCTTC. Filled out from reference TRBV5-1 and TRBJ2-1, the complete variable domain reads KAGVTQTPRYLIKTRGQQVTLSCSPISGHRSVSWYQQTPGQGLQFLFEYFSETQRNKGNFPGRFSGRQFSNSRSEMNVSTLELGDSALYLCASSLVGGRSYNEQFFGPGTRLTVL.

The rearrangement joins TRBV3-1 to TRBJ2-1; 14 nucleotides line up with TRBD2. The CDR3 has 16 amino acids. The germline gives CDR1 LGHDT, CDR2 YNNKEL (reference sequence). The J segment lost 8 bases and the V segment lost 5 bases, leaving 8 bases of the junction unmatched. For the CDR3, the DNA is TGTGCCAGCAGCAGACTAGCGGGAGGGGTTTTGGATGAGCAGTTCTTC. Amino acids: CASSRLAGGVLDEQFF.

This clonotype showed up many times. The CDR3 region is CASTLRANTEAFF. The CDR3 nucleotides read TGTGCCAGCACCCTCCGGGCGAACACTGAAGCTTTCTTT. The V call is TRBV12-3 or TRBV12-4, the J call TRBJ1-1; D unresolved. The V end lost 7 bases, the J end lost 1 base, and 10 bases lay between the germline ends. The CDR3 runs 13 residues.

This clonotype has just a few counts. A much bigger clone sits one base away, suggesting this may be a read error. The chain carries TRBV28 and TRBJ2-7; TRBD1 aligns across 8 bases. V trimming: 5 bases; J trimming: 8 bases; junction bases outside the gene matches: 8. The CDR3 has 13 residues. Germline V lookup: CDR1 MDHEN, CDR2 SYDVKM. The DNA of the CDR3 is TGTGCCAGCAGTCCCGGGACAGGAGGCAAGCAGTACTTC. Translated: CASSPGTGGKQYF.

This clonotype was counted many times. The genes are TRBV6-5 and TRBJ1-1; D possibly corresponds to TRBD1 (5 bases). V lost 2 bases, J lost 2 bases, and 12 bases lay in between. The CDR3 consists of 15 residues. Germline-derived CDR1 and CDR2 are MNHEY and SVGAGI. As DNA, the CDR3 is TGTGCCAGCAGTTACCCTAGGCAGGGTAACACTGAAGCTTTCTTT. It encodes CASSYPRQGNTEAFF.

This clonotype was counted at least ten times. J is TRBJ2-7 and V is TRBV20-1; D not certain. CDR1 and CDR2 (germline): DFQATT, SNEGSKA (reference sequence). V was clipped by 3 bases and J by 2 bases, with 14 bases between them. CDR3 length: 14 residues. Here the CDR3 reads CSARTRLSTYEQYF. The CDR3 DNA reads as TGCAGTGCTAGGACCAGGCTAAGTACCTACGAGCAGTACTTC.

The chain links TRBV7-9 to TRBJ2-5, with D perhaps matching TRBD1 or TRBD2 (5 bases each). V was pared by 11 bases and J by 1 base, with 17 bases between. Looked up from germline, CDR1 is SEHNR and CDR2 is FQNEAQ (reference sequence). CDR3 length equals 14 residues. The CDR3 is CASKRGPVQETQYF. The CDR3 nucleotides read TGTGCCTCTAAACGGGGCCCAGTCCAAGAGACCCAGTACTTC.

This clonotype was recorded many times. The chain combines TRBV7-2 with TRBJ2-1, with 8 bases that match TRBD2. V lost 5 bases and J lost 4; bases outside the gene matches: 7. The CDR3 contains 15 residues. CDR1 and CDR2 from the germline V gene are SGHTA and FQGNSA. This CDR3 is CASSRTSGNYNEQFF. CDR3 bases: TGTGCCAGCAGCCGCACTAGCGGCAATTACAATGAGCAGTTCTTC.

This clonotype appeared many times. The chain couples TRBV10-3 to TRBJ2-5, with 8 bases matching TRBD1. Germline V gives CDR1 ENHRY, CDR2 SYGVKD. Losses at the gene ends were 0 bases for V and 4 bases for J; bases not matched to a gene: 4. The CDR3 runs to 15 residues. For the CDR3, the DNA is TGTGCCATCAGTGAGTCGACAGGGGTCTCAGAGACCCAGTACTTC. Protein: CAISESTGVSETQYF.

This clonotype occurred a few times. This chain connects TRBV15 to TRBJ2-3; TRBD2 matches at 12 bases. Germline CDR1 and CDR2: LNHNV and YYDKDF (reference sequence). Trimming removed 2 bases from V and 3 bases from J; junction bases left unmatched: 0. This CDR3 has 15 residues. DNA of the CDR3: TGTGCCACCAGCAGAACTAGCGGGAGGACAGATACGCAGTATTTT. This translates into CATSRTSGRTDTQYF.

This chain joins TRBV20-1 and TRBJ2-1; 13 nucleotides agree with TRBD2. Per germline, CDR1 DFQATT and CDR2 SNEGSKA (reference sequence). The CDR3 is made up of 15 amino acids. V shed 3 bases, J shed 8 bases, and the junction held 7 bases outside the gene matches. CDR3 residues: CSASFGLAGAHEQFF. CDR3 nucleotide sequence: TGCAGTGCTAGCTTCGGACTAGCGGGAGCCCATGAGCAGTTCTTC.

This clonotype appeared many times. The chain links TRBV27 to TRBJ2-7; TRBD2 matches at 8 bases. The V gene end was trimmed by 10 bases and the J gene end by 0 bases; junction bases not matched to a gene: 5. CDR3 length equals 13 residues. Germline CDR1 is MNHEY and CDR2 is SMNVEV (reference sequence). The CDR3 region has the DNA TGTGCCACCCGAACTAGCGGCTCCTACGAGCAGTACTTC. It yields the protein CATRTSGSYEQYF.

This clonotype was detected only a few times. The chain is built from TRBV4-1 and TRBJ2-3, with TRBD1 matching 9 bases. V lost 0 bases to trimming and J lost 6 bases; unmatched junction nucleotides: 7. This CDR3 region has 16 residues. Germline CDR1 is MGHRA and CDR2 is YSYEKL. The CDR3: CASSQETGGPRDTQYF. The CDR3 nucleotides read TGCGCCAGCAGCCAAGAAACAGGGGGCCCTAGGGATACGCAGTATTTT.

For the CDR3, the DNA is TGTGCCAGCAGTTTTGCCCTAGACTACGAGCAGTACTTC. It codes for CASSFALDYEQYF. V gene TRBV12-3 or TRBV12-4 combines with J gene TRBJ2-7, with D unresolved. The ends were cut back, 3 bases at V and 3 bases at J, with 9 bases in the middle. The CDR3 length is 13 residues.

As concerns this clonotype: A much larger clone lies a single base off, so this may be a read error. The chain has TRBV12-3 or TRBV12-4 and TRBJ2-7, with D perhaps assigned TRBD1 or TRBD2 (5 bases each). The J call is uncertain, as TRBJ2-1 better fits the DNA end. The CDR3 consists of 13 residues. DNA of the CDR3: TGTGCCAGCAGTTTTGGGGGAGCCTACGAGCAGTTCTTC. Protein sequence: CASSFGGAYEQFF.

This clonotype was recorded at least ten times. The chain employs TRBV5-8 and TRBJ2-7; 10 bases align to TRBD2. The germline gives CDR1 SGHTS, CDR2 YDEGEE. The CDR3 sequence is 15 residues long. Losses at the gene ends were 2 bases for V and 5 bases for J; bases not matched to a gene: 7. The CDR3 sequence: CASSFILLAGNEQYF. The CDR3 DNA sequence: TGTGCCAGCAGCTTCATTCTACTAGCGGGAAACGAGCAGTACTTC.

A few counts support this clonotype. The chain is built from TRBV4-1 and TRBJ2-2, with 9 bases matching TRBD2. The V gene end was trimmed by 6 bases and the J gene end by 3 bases; junction bases not matched to a gene: 17. CDR1 MGHRA and CDR2 YSYEKL come from the germline V gene. The CDR3 is 19 amino acids. CDR3 in DNA: TGCGCCAGCAGTCAGAGCCCCGGGCTAGCGGGGCGATACACCGGGGAGCTGTTTTTT. The encoded protein is CASSQSPGLAGRYTGELFF.

This clonotype has a handful of counts. The CDR3 region is CASSPAGFIDTQYF. DNA for the CDR3: TGTGCCAGTAGCCCGGCAGGGTTTATCGATACGCAGTATTTT. The chain joins TRBV19 to TRBJ2-3; D perhaps matches TRBD1 (5 bases). The length of the CDR3 is 14 residues. The germline V and J ends were trimmed by 6 bases and 6 bases, with 16 bases remaining between them. The V gene's germline CDR1 is LNHDA and CDR2 SQIVND (reference sequence).

This clonotype was found a few times. The chain has TRBV20-1 and TRBJ1-5, with D possibly matching TRBD1 (5 bases). This CDR3 is built from 15 residues. Germline assignment: CDR1 DFQATT and CDR2 SNEGSKA (reference sequence). With 2 bases removed from V and 0 bases from J, the gap between germline ends came to 11 bases. CDR3 protein: CSARKGENSNQPQHF. CDR3 DNA: TGCAGTGCTAGAAAAGGGGAGAATAGCAATCAGCCCCAGCATTTT.

This clonotype has ten or more counts. This sequence joins TRBV6-1 and TRBJ2-3, with 12 positions matching TRBD2. CDR3 length equals 15 residues. Germline values: CDR1 MNHNS, CDR2 SASEGT. V shed 4 bases and J 5 bases; nucleotides not matched to a gene: 4. The CDR3 sequence: CASSVRLAGVDTQYF. CDR3 bases: TGTGCCAGCAGTGTTCGACTAGCGGGAGTAGATACGCAGTATTTT.

There are many counts of this clonotype. The V call is TRBV18, the J call TRBJ2-1; no definite D call. Germline values: CDR1 KGHSH, CDR2 LQKENI. Trimming took off 3 bases at V and 6 bases at J, with 12 bases between the two ends. The CDR3 is 14 residues long. The CDR3 DNA reads TGTGCCAGCTCACCCTTACGGCCGGGCAATGAGCAGTTCTTC. This codes for CASSPLRPGNEQFF.